One and the same sample provided the 24 T cell receptor beta chains below, sequenced in a study of T cell changes during pregnancy in multiple sclerosis. Sequenced by immunoSEQ multiplex PCR; TCRdb stores in-frame clones only, minus some. The table records 20,000 to 25,000 clones, approximately 80% of them present only once. Material: CD8+ T cells from peripheral blood mononuclear cells, obtained in the first trimester of pregnancy. These receptors all stem from a female donor in good health, enrolled as a control in a pregnancy study.

The chain employs TRBV28 and TRBJ2-3; tentative D call: TRBD2 (6 bases). Germline V gene sequence: CDR1 MDHEN, CDR2 SYDVKM. The V and J ends lost 6 bases and 3 bases respectively, with 13 bases between them. CDR3 length equals 14 residues. This CDR3 reads CASRMAGLTDTQYF. Written as DNA, the CDR3 is TGTGCCAGCAGGATGGCGGGATTAACAGATACGCAGTATTTT.

The CDR3 nucleotides are TGCAGCGTTGAAGATCCGTTGACTATAGGGGGCTACACCTTC. Translating gives CSVEDPLTIGGYTF. V usage is TRBV29-1 and J usage is TRBJ1-2; the D is unclear. Per germline, CDR1 SQVTM and CDR2 ANQGSEA. The V end lost 0 bases, the J end lost 8 bases, and 16 bases lay between the germline ends. The CDR3 runs to 14 residues.

The rearrangement links TRBV5-1 to TRBJ2-5; 10 bases match TRBD1. V lost 0 bases, J lost 5 bases, and 4 bases stayed unmatched. The CDR3 runs to 15 residues. Germline loops: CDR1 SGHRS, CDR2 YFSETQ. The CDR3 coding sequence is TGCGCCAGCAGCTTGGAGGGACAGGGGAGGGAGACCCAGTACTTC. This codes for CASSLEGQGRETQYF.

The genes are TRBV7-2 and TRBJ1-4; 9 bases align to TRBD1. The CDR3 length is 16 residues. The trim removed 1 base at V and 5 bases at J, leaving 5 bases unmatched. In germline, CDR1 is SGHTA, CDR2 FQGNSA. Here the CDR3 reads CASSLVAGTGNEKLFF. CDR3 sequence (DNA): TGTGCCAGCAGCTTAGTCGCCGGGACAGGGAATGAAAAACTGTTTTTT.

On this clone itself: Since a much larger clone is just one base distant, this may be a read error. V usage is TRBV6-4 and J usage is TRBJ2-2; no clear D. Per the germline V gene, CDR1 is MRHNA and CDR2 is SNTAGT. Trimming pared 4 bases from V and 1 base from J, leaving 4 bases between. The CDR3 contains 13 residues. The CDR3: CASSAGNTGELFF. The DNA of the CDR3 is TGTGCCAGCAGTGCAGGGAACACCGGGGAGCTGTTTTTT.

The gene calls are TRBV10-1 and TRBJ2-7; D remains unclear. The V gene's germline CDR1 is WNHNN and CDR2 SYGVQD (reference sequence). The CDR3 loop spans 12 amino acids. V was shortened by 3 bases and J by 0 bases, with 3 bases between the two germline ends. CDR3 DNA: TGCGCCAGCAGTGACAGCTCCTACGAGCAGTACTTC. Its translation is CASSDSSYEQYF.

This clone was counted a single time. The chain has TRBV2 and TRBJ2-7; 10 nucleotides agree with TRBD2. Germline lookup yields CDR1 SNHLY and CDR2 FYNNEI. This CDR3 is 15 amino acids long. Unmatched junction bases numbered 7, after V lost 4 bases and J lost 4 bases. CDR3 loop: CASSALPSGGYEQYF. CDR3 DNA: TGTGCCAGCAGTGCCCTGCCTAGCGGGGGATACGAGCAGTACTTC. Full variable domain (outside the CDR3, taken from reference TRBV2 and TRBJ2-7): EPEVTQTPSHQVTQMGQEVILRCVPISNHLYFYWYRQILGQKVEFLVSFYNNEISEKSEIFDDQFSVERPDGSNFTLKIRSTKLEDSAMYFCASSALPSGGYEQYFGPGTRLTVT.

The V and J genes are TRBV7-6 and TRBJ2-5, with 7 bases lining up with TRBD1. The CDR3 extends over 16 amino acids. Trimming removed 1 base from V and 0 bases from J; junction bases left unmatched: 5. CDR1 and CDR2 from the germline V gene are SGHVS and FNYEAQ. CDR3 protein: CASSLVSGGYQETQYF. In nucleotides, the CDR3 is TGTGCCAGCAGCTTAGTTTCAGGGGGTTACCAAGAGACCCAGTACTTC.

The table lists this clone with a count of one. This chain uses TRBV5-1 with TRBJ2-3; D might be TRBD2 (5 bases). The CDR3 has 15 amino acids. Germline V gene sequence: CDR1 SGHRS, CDR2 YFSETQ. V lost 0 bases and J lost 3, with 11 bases in between. The CDR3 protein is CASSLAPAETDTQYF. CDR3 sequence (DNA): TGCGCCAGCAGCTTGGCTCCAGCGGAGACAGATACGCAGTATTTT.

The chain recombines TRBV7-8 with TRBJ1-1; maybe TRBD1 (5 bases). CDR1 SGHVS and CDR2 FQNEAQ come from the germline V gene. Trimming took 6 bases from V and 5 from J, leaving 13 bases between them. The CDR3 sequence is 13 residues long. The CDR3, as DNA: TGTGCCAGCAGACTCAGGGCGGGGACTGAAGCTTTCTTT. It codes for CASRLRAGTEAFF.

The chain links TRBV4-1 to TRBJ2-4, with 7 bases that match TRBD2. The CDR3 is 15 residues long. Germline CDR1 reads MGHRA; CDR2 reads YSYEKL. With 1 base clipped from V and 3 bases from J, the junction kept 3 bases outside the gene matches. The CDR3, as DNA: TGCGCCAGCAGCCAAGTAGCGGGTAGCAAAAACATTCAGTACTTC. Translation: CASSQVAGSKNIQYF.

The V gene is TRBV6-1, the J gene TRBJ2-2, with D perhaps TRBD2 (6 bases). CDR1 and CDR2 from the germline V gene are MNHNS and SASEGT. With 2 bases removed from V and 1 base from J, the gap between germline ends came to 8 bases. There are 15 residues in the CDR3. The CDR3 loop is CASSEHGGNTGELFF. The CDR3 DNA is TGTGCCAGCAGTGAACACGGGGGGAACACCGGGGAGCTGTTTTTT.

The chain employs TRBV6-4 and TRBJ2-1; 12 nucleotides agree with TRBD2. Trimming at V came to 3 bases and at J to 8 bases, leaving 5 bases not matched to a gene. CDR1 and CDR2 (germline): MRHNA, SNTAGT. The CDR3 runs 15 residues. Here the CDR3 reads CASSDSTSGSDEQFF. The CDR3 nucleotides are TGTGCCAGCAGTGATTCGACTAGCGGGAGTGATGAGCAGTTCTTC.

V usage is TRBV19 and J usage is TRBJ2-3; no reliable D call. Trimming took off 2 bases at V and 4 bases at J, with 4 bases between the two ends. This CDR3 spans 12 amino acids. CDR1 is LNHDA and CDR2 is SQIVND in the germline V gene (reference sequence). CDR3 nucleotide sequence: TGTGCCAGTAGTATAATCTCAGATACGCAGTATTTT. This translates into CASSIISDTQYF.

This chain links TRBV6-4 with TRBJ2-2; 8 nucleotides line up with TRBD2. V gave up 4 bases and J gave up 6 bases; unmatched junction bases: 4. The CDR3 extends over 14 amino acids. CDR1 MRHNA and CDR2 SNTAGT come from the germline V gene. CDR3 coding DNA: TGTGCCAGCAGTGGAAGCGGGGGAGCCGGGGAGCTGTTTTTT. Protein: CASSGSGGAGELFF.

The V and J genes are TRBV5-6 and TRBJ2-3; TRBD1 might be the D (5 bases). Germline-derived CDR1 and CDR2 are SGHDT and YYEEEE. V lost 1 base and J 4 bases, leaving 13 bases between the germline ends. There are 15 residues in the CDR3. CDR3 in DNA: TGTGCCAGCAGCTTGAACAGGTTGTCCGCAGATACGCAGTATTTT. This encodes CASSLNRLSADTQYF.

The V and J genes are TRBV7-2 and TRBJ1-1; D is unclear. Trimming took 1 base from V and 0 from J, leaving 6 bases between them. CDR1 is SGHTA, CDR2 FQGNSA, per germline. The CDR3 is made up of 14 amino acids. In DNA, the CDR3 is TGTGCCAGCAGCTTAGAAATAATGAACACTGAAGCTTTCTTT. This codes for CASSLEIMNTEAFF.

The J gene is TRBJ1-4, the V gene TRBV5-1; D perhaps matches TRBD1 (6 bases). The V and J ends lost 4 bases and 7 bases respectively, with 17 bases between them. The CDR3 is made up of 15 amino acids. Germline lookup yields CDR1 SGHRS and CDR2 YFSETQ. CDR3 residues: CASSIPSGGGEKLFF. The CDR3 region has the DNA TGCGCCAGCAGCATACCCTCGGGGGGCGGTGAAAAACTGTTTTTT. The full variable domain, in which reference TRBV5-1 and TRBJ1-4 provide the parts outside the CDR3, is KAGVTQTPRYLIKTRGQQVTLSCSPISGHRSVSWYQQTPGQGLQFLFEYFSETQRNKGNFPGRFSGRQFSNSRSEMNVSTLELGDSALYLCASSIPSGGGEKLFFGSGTQLSVL.

V usage is TRBV9 and J usage is TRBJ2-4, with D possibly TRBD1 on 6 matching bases. CDR1 and CDR2 (germline): SGDLS, YYNGEE. Trimming took 4 bases from V and 6 from J, leaving 20 bases between them. The CDR3 extends over 16 amino acids. This CDR3 is CASSTPYGGRGNIQYF. The CDR3 coding sequence is TGTGCCAGCAGCACCCCCTATGGAGGCAGGGGAAACATTCAGTACTTC. Full variable domain (rest looked up from reference TRBV9 and TRBJ2-4): DSGVTQTPKHLITATGQRVTLRCSPRSGDLSVYWYQQSLDQGLQFLIQYYNGEERAKGNILERFSAQQFPDLHSELNLSSLELGDSALYFCASSTPYGGRGNIQYFGAGTRLSVL.

The chain carries TRBV19 and TRBJ2-7, with a weak D call TRBD2 (6 bases). Germline CDR1 is LNHDA and CDR2 is SQIVND (reference sequence). This CDR3 comprises 14 residues. The V end lost 1 base, the J end lost 2 bases, and 9 bases lay between the germline ends. The CDR3 spells CASSIGGGPYEQYF. DNA for the CDR3: TGTGCCAGTAGTATAGGTGGAGGGCCCTACGAGCAGTACTTC.

V gene TRBV5-6 combines with J gene TRBJ2-5, with TRBD2 identical over 12 bases. V was pared by 0 bases and J by 2 bases, with 5 bases of the junction left unmatched. The CDR3 is 17 amino acids. The germline CDR1 and CDR2 sequences are SGHDT and YYEEEE. The CDR3 here is CASSLVTSGGRQETQYF. For the CDR3, the DNA is TGTGCCAGCAGCTTGGTGACTAGCGGGGGCCGGCAAGAGACCCAGTACTTC.

CDR3 sequence: CASSLGLGGLTDTQYF. The DNA of the CDR3 is TGTGCCAGCAGCTTAGGCCTCGGGGGACTCACAGATACGCAGTATTTT. This chain uses TRBV13 with TRBJ2-3; the D gene is possibly TRBD2 (6 bases). The germline V and J ends were trimmed by 0 bases and 2 bases, with 12 bases remaining between them. CDR3 size: 16 residues. The germline V gene encodes CDR1 PRHDT and CDR2 FYEKMQ (reference sequence).

The chain carries TRBV7-9 and TRBJ1-5; TRBD1 aligns across 12 bases. Trimming took 8 bases from V and 6 from J; bases not matched to a gene: 2. The CDR3 consists of 13 residues. CDR1 is SEHNR and CDR2 is FQNEAQ in the germline V gene (reference sequence). This CDR3 is CASGTGGGQPQHF. In DNA form, the CDR3 reads TGTGCCAGCGGGACAGGGGGCGGTCAGCCCCAGCATTTT.

This clone was recorded once. The chain couples TRBV7-2 to TRBJ1-2, with 9 nucleotides matching TRBD1. From germline, CDR1 is SGHTA and CDR2 FQGNSA. J was trimmed by 2 bases and V by 4 bases; bases with no gene match: 2. The CDR3 spans 14 residues. CDR3 loop: CASSSGTGNYGYTF. CDR3 DNA sequence: TGTGCCAGCAGCTCTGGGACAGGGAACTATGGCTACACCTTC.